This TCR beta chain appears in the sequencing data of a study of technical replicates of blood from a handful of donors. Sequencing was performed with immunoSEQ multiplex PCR; in TCRdb, only in-frame clones are kept and a portion is missing. Found here are about 16,000 clones, about 87% of them singletons; the top ten hold 10% to 15%. This CDR3 is 11 amino acids long. V gave up 5 bases and J gave up 10 bases; unmatched junction bases: 6. Germline CDR1 SQVTM, CDR2 ANQGSEA. This clone was seen more than once but under ten times. The V and J genes are TRBV29-1 and TRBJ1-1; 8 bases line up with TRBD1. The origin of this receptor is a human donor in good health. The specimen was PBMCs. The chain's CDR3 is CSVYGQGRAFF. The CDR3 DNA follows: TGCAGCGTTTATGGACAGGGCCGAGCTTTCTTT.